Each of the 22 T cell receptor beta chains below was sequenced from the same sample in a study of OX40 agonist ivuxolimab in advanced cancers. The assay was immunoSEQ multiplex PCR, and TCRdb's table has in-frame clones only and misses some. The sample includes about 76,000 clones, 85% of them seen just once. This specimen consisted of CD4+ or CD8+ T cells sorted from blood, obtained in a trial of the OX40 agonist ivuxolimab. The receptor set was obtained from an adult with an advanced solid tumor such as melanoma, head and neck, liver or kidney cancer.

The CDR3 sequence is CASSLDLNGNTIYF. The CDR3, as DNA: TGCGCCAGCAGCTTGGATTTAAACGGAAACACCATATATTTT. The J gene is TRBJ1-3, the V gene TRBV5-1; D gene unclear. The CDR3 runs 14 residues. Looked up from germline, CDR1 is SGHRS and CDR2 is YFSETQ. V was clipped by 0 bases and J by 4 bases, with 8 bases between them.

The chain is built from TRBV7-2 and TRBJ2-7; TRBD2 matches 11 bases. The CDR3 loop spans 15 amino acids. V lost 5 bases and J lost 7; bases outside the gene matches: 10. The germline V gene encodes CDR1 SGHTA and CDR2 FQGNSA. The CDR3 DNA is TGTGCCAGCAGCCTACTAGCGGGGGCCCCCGGGGAGCAGTACTTC. Translation gives CASSLLAGAPGEQYF.

The V and J genes are TRBV19 and TRBJ2-2; D gene ambiguous. The V gene's germline CDR1 is LNHDA and CDR2 SQIVND (reference sequence). The CDR3 extends over 12 amino acids. Trimming removed 2 bases from V and 6 bases from J, with 4 bases in between. The CDR3 sequence is CASSILAGELFF. For the CDR3, the DNA is TGTGCCAGTAGTATACTTGCCGGGGAGCTGTTTTTT.

The chain carries TRBV27 and TRBJ2-1, with 9 bases identical to TRBD2. The CDR3 extends over 16 amino acids. The ends lost 5 bases at V and 10 bases at J; junction bases unmatched: 15. Germline V gene data show CDR1 as MNHEY and CDR2 as SMNVEV (reference sequence). CDR3 in DNA: TGTGCCAGCAGTATAAAAGCGGGAGGTCGACAAGGGGAGCAGTTCTTC. Translation gives CASSIKAGGRQGEQFF.

This chain joins TRBV10-3 and TRBJ2-7, with 12 positions matching TRBD2. The CDR3 extends over 14 amino acids. Germline loops: CDR1 ENHRY, CDR2 SYGVKD. V shed 6 bases and J 3 bases; nucleotides not matched to a gene: 3. CDR3 amino acids: CAISGLAGNYEQYF. CDR3 nucleotides: TGTGCCATCAGCGGACTAGCGGGAAACTACGAGCAGTACTTC.

The genes are TRBV4-1 and TRBJ2-5; tentatively, D is TRBD1 (5 bases). TRBJ2-7 explains the end of the DNA better; the J call may be wrong. The CDR3 is 13 residues long. CDR1 is MGHRA and CDR2 is YSYEKL in the germline V gene. In DNA, the CDR3 is TGCGCCAGCAGCGTGCCAGGGTTTTACGAGCAGTACTTC. It codes for CASSVPGFYEQYF.

The chain carries TRBV2 and TRBJ2-3; D uncertain. V gave up 6 bases and J gave up 3 bases, with 16 bases separating them. Germline V gene lookup returns CDR1 SNHLY and CDR2 FYNNEI. The CDR3 sequence is 15 residues long. The CDR3 region is CASRQGRMGTDTQYF. In DNA, the CDR3 is TGTGCCAGCAGGCAAGGCCGGATGGGGACAGATACGCAGTATTTT.

The CDR3 sequence is CASSGGFAGEETQYF. The DNA for the CDR3 is TGTGCCAGCAGTGGGGGTTTCGCGGGAGAAGAGACCCAGTACTTC. The chain carries TRBV27 and TRBJ2-5, with 7 bases matching TRBD2. CDR1 is MNHEY, CDR2 SMNVEV, per germline (reference sequence). With V trimmed by 5 bases and J by 3 bases, 9 bases remained unmatched. This CDR3 region has 15 residues.

This clone has a handful of counts. The chain employs TRBV5-8 and TRBJ1-2; 7 bases align to TRBD1. This CDR3 region has 14 residues. Germline loops: CDR1 SGHTS, CDR2 YDEGEE. V lost 0 bases and J lost 3; bases outside the gene matches: 2. The DNA of the CDR3 is TGTGCCAGCAGCTTGGCAGGGGGTGACTATGGCTACACCTTC. It specifies CASSLAGGDYGYTF. Drawing the rest from reference TRBV5-8 and TRBJ1-2, the complete variable domain is EAGVTQSPTHLIKTRGQQATLRCSPISGHTSVYWYQQALGLGLQFLLWYDEGEERNRGNFPPRFSGRQFPNYSSELNVNALELEDSALYLCASSLAGGDYGYTFGSGTRLTVV.

This clone occurred a few times. J is TRBJ2-3 and V is TRBV30; D is perhaps TRBD2 (6 bases). This CDR3 region has 12 residues. V was trimmed by 3 bases and J by 11 bases, leaving 15 bases between them. Per germline, CDR1 GTSNPN and CDR2 SVGIG (reference sequence). The CDR3 DNA reads as TGTGCCTGGAGGGTAGGGACTCTCCAGCAGTATTTT. Translating it yields CAWRVGTLQQYF. Full variable domain (rest looked up from reference TRBV30 and TRBJ2-3): SQTIHQWPATLVQPVGSPLSLECTVEGTSNPNLYWYRQAAGRGLQLLFYSVGIGQISSEVPQNLSASRPQDRQFILSSKKLLLSDSGFYLCAWRVGTLQQYFGPGTRLTVL.

The chain employs TRBV19 and TRBJ2-1; 8 bases line up with TRBD2. Germline-derived CDR1 and CDR2 are LNHDA and SQIVND (reference sequence). The junction had 8 bases not matched to a gene; V was cut back by 4 bases and J by 6 bases. CDR3 size: 15 residues. CDR3 nucleotides: TGTGCCAGTAGTAGACTAGCGAGGGTGACCAATGAGCAGTTCTTC. Translated, it gives CASSRLARVTNEQFF.

The rearrangement joins TRBV7-3 to TRBJ2-6; possible D gene TRBD1, 5 bases. This CDR3 has 18 amino acids. The germline CDR1 and CDR2 sequences are SGHTA and FQGTGA. The V end lost 5 bases, the J end lost 2 bases, and 19 bases lay between the germline ends. The CDR3 region has the DNA TGTGCCAGCAGCCCGACTCGTGACTCAGGGACTGGGGCCAACGTCCTGACTTTC. Protein product: CASSPTRDSGTGANVLTF. The whole variable domain, filled in from reference TRBV7-3 and TRBJ2-6, reads GAGVSQTPSNKVTEKGKYVELRCDPISGHTALYWYRQSLGQGPEFLIYFQGTGAADDSGLPNDRFFAVRPEGSVSTLKIQRTERGDSAVYLCASSPTRDSGTGANVLTFGAGSRLTVL.

V gene TRBV7-2 combines with J gene TRBJ2-7, with 11 bases lining up with TRBD2. V lost 5 bases and J lost 2; bases outside the gene matches: 17. CDR1 is SGHTA, CDR2 FQGNSA, per germline. This CDR3 comprises 19 residues. Here the CDR3 DNA reads TGTGCCAGCAGCACAACTACTAGCGGGGGAGGTATGTACCCCTACGAGCAGTACTTC. It specifies CASSTTTSGGGMYPYEQYF.

J is TRBJ1-6 and V is TRBV4-2; no clear D. Trimming cost V 0 bases and J 0 bases, with 12 bases left between them. This CDR3 is built from 18 residues. Germline values: CDR1 LGHNA, CDR2 YNFKEQ. CDR3 coding DNA: TGTGCCAGCAGCCAAGATCACGGCAGGAGCTCCTATAATTCACCCCTCCACTTT. As protein: CASSQDHGRSSYNSPLHF.

The chain has TRBV9 and TRBJ2-1, with 10 bases aligning to TRBD1. The V and J ends lost 4 bases and 7 bases, in that order; junction bases with no gene match: 8. Germline V gene data show CDR1 as SGDLS and CDR2 as YYNGEE. This CDR3 contains 15 residues. DNA of the CDR3: TGTGCCAGCAGCTCGTCCGGGACAGGGGTAAATGAGCAGTTCTTC. Amino acid sequence: CASSSSGTGVNEQFF.

The V and J genes are TRBV27 and TRBJ2-1, with D possibly TRBD2 on 5 matching bases. V lost 5 bases and J 15 bases, leaving 17 bases between the germline ends. This CDR3 has 12 amino acids. Germline V CDR1 and CDR2: MNHEY, SMNVEV (reference sequence). The CDR3 region is CASSPTPRGWFF. CDR3 bases: TGTGCCAGCAGTCCAACCCCCCGGGGTTGGTTCTTC.

This chain links TRBV19 with TRBJ1-1, with unresolved D. CDR1 and CDR2 from the germline V gene are LNHDA and SQIVND (reference sequence). The CDR3 sequence is 12 residues long. V lost 3 bases, J lost 7 bases, and 9 bases lay in between. The CDR3 DNA reads TGTGCCAGTAGTATCATCCCGGGTGAAGCTTTCTTT. This translates into CASSIIPGEAFF.

This clone has only a few counts. The genes are TRBV28 and TRBJ2-5; D remains unclear. V was shortened by 5 bases and J by 5 bases, with 12 bases between the two germline ends. The germline V gene encodes CDR1 MDHEN and CDR2 SYDVKM. This CDR3 spans 13 amino acids. The CDR3 sequence is CASSPAARETQYF. CDR3 coding DNA: TGTGCCAGCAGTCCGGCCGCCCGTGAGACCCAGTACTTC.

This clone occurred once. The rearrangement joins TRBV11-3 to TRBJ2-5; 8 bases are a match to TRBD2. Looked up from germline, CDR1 is SGHNT and CDR2 is YENEEA. The CDR3 runs 14 residues. Trimming removed 5 bases from V and 4 bases from J; junction bases left unmatched: 6. The CDR3 bases are TGTGCCAGCAGCCCCGGGGGGGCCGGAGAGACCCAGTACTTC. Translating it yields CASSPGGAGETQYF.

The V and J genes are TRBV7-2 and TRBJ2-7; no reliable D call. From germline, CDR1 is SGHTA and CDR2 FQGNSA. The V gene lost 0 bases and the J gene lost 3 bases, with 6 bases spanning the gap. The CDR3 has 13 amino acids. The CDR3 sequence: CASSLAHSYEQYF. The CDR3 DNA follows: TGTGCCAGCAGCTTAGCGCACAGCTACGAGCAGTACTTC.

The chain couples TRBV6-1 to TRBJ1-1; 7 bases align to TRBD1. In germline, CDR1 is MNHNS, CDR2 SASEGT. This CDR3 comprises 15 residues. V lost 6 bases, J lost 1 base, and 8 bases stayed unmatched. The CDR3 region has the DNA TGTGCCAGCAGGGAAATACAGGGGAGGAACACTGAAGCTTTCTTT. It translates to CASREIQGRNTEAFF.

The CDR3 sequence is CASSADRFYGYTF. The CDR3 bases are TGTGCCAGCAGCGCGGACAGGTTCTATGGCTACACCTTC. The V call is TRBV9, the J call TRBJ1-2, with 7 bases lining up with TRBD1. Germline V gene sequence: CDR1 SGDLS, CDR2 YYNGEE. The CDR3 spans 13 residues. V dropped 3 bases and J dropped 4; count of bases not matched to a gene: 3.